This TCR beta chain appears in the sequencing data of a study of beta chain features in type 1 diabetes. Study observations and caveats: All four CD4+ subsets of Type 1 diabetes patients contained TCRB CDR3s that were moderately but significantly shorter.

Turning to this clone: Its specificity is unknown.

The sequenced template was cDNA made from the entire isolated RNA. Sequenced by immunoSEQ multiplex PCR; TCRdb stores in-frame clones only, minus some. The sample gives around 150,000 clones, roughly 9% of which show up once; about 0.75% is in the top ten. The sample taken for sequencing was central memory CD4+ T cells from blood. This receptor was taken from a woman aged 25 to 45 with type 1 diabetes.

The CDR3 loop reads CAWSMAAGNTIYF. In DNA, the CDR3 is TGTGCCTGGAGTATGGCGGCCGGAAACACCATATATTTT. The V call is TRBV30, the J call TRBJ1-3; unclear D gene. The germline V gene encodes CDR1 GTSNPN and CDR2 SVGIG (reference sequence). V was shortened by 2 bases and J by 4 bases, with 9 bases between the two germline ends. This CDR3 is built from 13 residues.